Listed below are T cell receptor beta chains from one sample, sequenced in a study of Graves' ophthalmopathy and Graves' hyperthyroidism. TCRdb re-derived calls from the multiplex PCR reads in MiXCR, one entry per CDR3 protein. The profile shows 600,000 to 950,000 distinct CDR3 sequences, approximately 40% of them singletons. The sample was peripheral blood. The receptor source for this set is an adult man with Graves' ophthalmopathy. CDR3s leave out the opening cysteine and the closing phenylalanine or tryptophan.

v_call: TRBV15
j_call: TRBJ2-5
cdr3_aa: ATSSRDRGKTQY

v_call: TRBV24-1
j_call: TRBJ1-2
cdr3_aa: ASSERGAGDGYGYT

v_call: TRBV7-2
j_call: TRBJ1-1
cdr3_aa: ASSRGSKGGTEAF

v_call: TRBV15
j_call: TRBJ1-1
cdr3_aa: ATSRDLPNTEAF

v_call: TRBV29-1
j_call: TRBJ1-2
cdr3_aa: SVSDRVLSGGYT

v_call: TRBV20-1
j_call: TRBJ1-5
cdr3_aa: SASSSYNQPQH

v_call: TRBV7-7
j_call: TRBJ1-2
cdr3_aa: ASSLCSNDLSEGK

v_call: TRBV6-1
j_call: TRBJ1-1
cdr3_aa: ASNPTGTNTEAF

v_call: TRBV7-3
j_call: TRBJ2-1
cdr3_aa: ASSQGRASYNEQF

v_call: TRBV10-3
j_call: TRBJ2-6
cdr3_aa: ASSDRSGANVLT

v_call: TRBV25-1
j_call: TRBJ2-7
cdr3_aa: ASSFARSYEQY

v_call: TRBV20-1
j_call: TRBJ2-7
cdr3_aa: SARDSPASYEQY

v_call: TRBV24-1
j_call: TRBJ1-2
cdr3_aa: ASLDGTGSGYT

v_call: TRBV10-3
j_call: TRBJ2-7
cdr3_aa: ASSYSFGTGDSYEQY

v_call: TRBV29-1
j_call: TRBJ1-2
cdr3_aa: SVDWDSTYGYT

v_call: TRBV20-1
j_call: TRBJ2-7
cdr3_aa: SARDRGRGYEQY

v_call: TRBV7-3
j_call: TRBJ1-1
cdr3_aa: ARSSRPGSGTEAF

v_call: TRBV7-9
j_call: TRBJ1-1
cdr3_aa: ASSFNGGATEAF

v_call: TRBV25-1
j_call: TRBJ2-2
cdr3_aa: ASRDNHGELF

v_call: TRBV29-1
j_call: TRBJ1-2
cdr3_aa: SLDRASYGYT

v_call: TRBV20-1
j_call: TRBJ2-3
cdr3_aa: SAVHTDTQY

v_call: TRBV12-3/TRBV12-4
j_call: TRBJ1-4
cdr3_aa: ASRQTVWEKLF